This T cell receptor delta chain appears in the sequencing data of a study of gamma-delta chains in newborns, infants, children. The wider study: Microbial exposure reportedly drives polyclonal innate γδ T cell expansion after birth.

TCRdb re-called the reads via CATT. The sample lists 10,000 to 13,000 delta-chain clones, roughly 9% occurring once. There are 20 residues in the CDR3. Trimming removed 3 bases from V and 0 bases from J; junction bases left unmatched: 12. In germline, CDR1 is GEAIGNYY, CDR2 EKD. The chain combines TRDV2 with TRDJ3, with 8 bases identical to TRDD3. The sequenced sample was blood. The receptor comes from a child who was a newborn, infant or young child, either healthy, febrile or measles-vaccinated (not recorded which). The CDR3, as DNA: TGTGCCTGTGACCGCTTGTACTGGGGGTCCAGCTCCTGGGACACCCGACAGATGTTTTTC. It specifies CACDRLYWGSSSWDTRQMFF.